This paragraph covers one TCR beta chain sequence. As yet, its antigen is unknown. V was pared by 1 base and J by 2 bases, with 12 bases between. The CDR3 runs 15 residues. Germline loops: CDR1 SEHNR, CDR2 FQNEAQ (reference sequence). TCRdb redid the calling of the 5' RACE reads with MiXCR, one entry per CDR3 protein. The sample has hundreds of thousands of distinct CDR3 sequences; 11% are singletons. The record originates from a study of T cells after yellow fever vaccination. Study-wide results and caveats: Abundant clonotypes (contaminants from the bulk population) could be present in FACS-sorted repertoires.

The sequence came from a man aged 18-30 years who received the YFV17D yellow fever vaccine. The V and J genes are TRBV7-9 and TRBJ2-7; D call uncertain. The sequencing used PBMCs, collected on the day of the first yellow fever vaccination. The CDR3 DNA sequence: TGTGCCAGCAGCTTAGGATACGGAGAGGCCTACGAGCAGTACTTC. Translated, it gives CASSLGYGEAYEQYF.